What follows describes a single T cell receptor (beta chain). The CDR3 has 12 amino acids. Germline-derived CDR1 and CDR2 are MNHNY and SVGAGI (reference sequence). The ends were cut back, 7 bases at V and 4 bases at J, with 8 bases in the middle. The data were produced by immunoSEQ multiplex PCR, yet TCRdb's version contains in-frame clones alone and is incomplete. Of approximately 120,000 clones listed, over 60% are singletons. These data are taken from a study of blood T cell repertoires in COVID-19. This TCR derives from a human donor in a cohort sampled during active or convalescent COVID-19. The sample taken for sequencing was peripheral blood. This rearrangement joins TRBV6-6 to TRBJ1-5, with D perhaps TRBD1 (6 bases). The CDR3 DNA reads TGTGCCAGCAACGGACAGAATCAGCCCCAGCATTTT. It specifies CASNGQNQPQHF.